This TCR beta chain was sequenced during a study of human T cells and chemical hapten exposure. In TCRdb, the RACE reads were re-called with MiXCR into one record per CDR3 protein. Of over 55,000 distinct CDR3 sequences in the sample, more than 8% were seen once. The CDR3 length is 12 residues. The V gene lost 3 bases and the J gene lost 5 bases, with 9 bases spanning the gap. CDR1 and CDR2 from the germline V gene are SGHRS and YFSETQ. This clonotype was seen a handful of times. Time point given: pre-sensitization, week 0. The treatment is: therapeutic diphenylcyclopropenone sensitization with weekly scalp DPC.

Here the sequenced sample was whole blood, taken in connection with sensitization to the hapten diphenylcyclopropenone (DPC). The TCR was taken from a middle-aged man with alopecia areata. Some clones in this sample may be carry-over from other donors' samples. J is TRBJ2-7 and V is TRBV5-1, with D possibly TRBD2 on 5 matching bases. CDR3 loop: CASSSDGDEQYF. The CDR3 nucleotides are TGCGCCAGCAGCTCAGACGGGGACGAGCAGTACTTC.